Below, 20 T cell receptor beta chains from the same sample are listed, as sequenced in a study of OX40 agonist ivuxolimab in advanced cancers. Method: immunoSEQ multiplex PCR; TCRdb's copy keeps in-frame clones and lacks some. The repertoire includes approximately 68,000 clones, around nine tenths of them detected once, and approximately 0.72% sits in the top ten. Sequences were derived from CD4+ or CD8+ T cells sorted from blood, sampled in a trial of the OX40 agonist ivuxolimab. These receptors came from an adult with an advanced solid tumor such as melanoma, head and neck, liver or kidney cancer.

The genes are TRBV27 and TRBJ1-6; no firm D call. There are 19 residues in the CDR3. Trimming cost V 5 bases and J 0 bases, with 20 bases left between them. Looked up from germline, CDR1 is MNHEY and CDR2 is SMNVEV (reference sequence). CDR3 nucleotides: TGTGCCAGCAGTGCCTTCAGGAGGGCCGGGAGCTCCTATAATTCACCCCTCCACTTT. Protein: CASSAFRRAGSSYNSPLHF.

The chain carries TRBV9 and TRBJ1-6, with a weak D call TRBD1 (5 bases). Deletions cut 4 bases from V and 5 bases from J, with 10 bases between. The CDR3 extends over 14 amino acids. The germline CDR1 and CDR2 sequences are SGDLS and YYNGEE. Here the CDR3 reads CASSFQGNNSPLHF. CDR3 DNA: TGTGCCAGCAGCTTCCAGGGAAATAATTCACCCCTCCACTTT.

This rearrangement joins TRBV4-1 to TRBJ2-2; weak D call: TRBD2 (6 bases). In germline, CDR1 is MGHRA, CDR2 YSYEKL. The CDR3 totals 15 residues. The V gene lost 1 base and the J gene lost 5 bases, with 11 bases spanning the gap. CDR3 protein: CASSQAPGLTGELFF. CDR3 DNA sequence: TGCGCCAGCAGCCAAGCTCCGGGACTTACCGGGGAGCTGTTTTTT.

Written as DNA, the CDR3 is TGTGCCAGCAGTTCTTCCCCTAAGGGGCCAAGCAATCAGCCCCAGCATTTT. Translation: CASSSSPKGPSNQPQHF. The chain recombines TRBV28 with TRBJ1-5, with D perhaps TRBD1 (5 bases). V was trimmed by 4 bases and J by 1 base, leaving 17 bases between them. CDR1 is MDHEN, CDR2 SYDVKM, per germline. CDR3 size: 17 residues.

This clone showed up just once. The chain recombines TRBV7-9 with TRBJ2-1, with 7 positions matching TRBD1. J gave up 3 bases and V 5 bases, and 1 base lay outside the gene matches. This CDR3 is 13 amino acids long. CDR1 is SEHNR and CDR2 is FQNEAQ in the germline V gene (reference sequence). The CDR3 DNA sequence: TGTGCCAGCAGCCGGGACAGCTACAATGAGCAGTTCTTC. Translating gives CASSRDSYNEQFF.

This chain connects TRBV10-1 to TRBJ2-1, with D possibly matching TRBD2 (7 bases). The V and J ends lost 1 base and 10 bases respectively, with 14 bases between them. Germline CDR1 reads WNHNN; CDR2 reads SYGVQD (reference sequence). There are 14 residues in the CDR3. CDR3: CASSEWEGGTEQFF. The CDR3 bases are TGCGCCAGCAGTGAGTGGGAGGGGGGCACCGAGCAGTTCTTC.

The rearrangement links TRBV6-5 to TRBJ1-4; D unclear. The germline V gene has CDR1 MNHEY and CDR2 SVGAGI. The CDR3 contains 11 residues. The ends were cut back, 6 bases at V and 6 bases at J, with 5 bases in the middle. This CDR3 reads CASSPYEKLFF. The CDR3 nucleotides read TGTGCCAGCAGCCCTTATGAAAAACTGTTTTTT.

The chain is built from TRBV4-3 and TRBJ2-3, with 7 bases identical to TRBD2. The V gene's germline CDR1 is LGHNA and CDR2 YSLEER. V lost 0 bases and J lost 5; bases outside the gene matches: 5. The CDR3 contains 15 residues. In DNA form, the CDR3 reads TGCGCCAGCAGCCAAGATGGGGGGGGAAAAGATACGCAGTATTTT. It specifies CASSQDGGGKDTQYF.

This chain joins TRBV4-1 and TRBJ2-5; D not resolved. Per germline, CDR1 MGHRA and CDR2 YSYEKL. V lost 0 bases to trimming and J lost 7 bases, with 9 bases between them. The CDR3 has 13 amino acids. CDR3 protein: CASSQEGPGTQYF. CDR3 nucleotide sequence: TGCGCCAGCAGCCAAGAAGGACCGGGGACCCAGTACTTC.

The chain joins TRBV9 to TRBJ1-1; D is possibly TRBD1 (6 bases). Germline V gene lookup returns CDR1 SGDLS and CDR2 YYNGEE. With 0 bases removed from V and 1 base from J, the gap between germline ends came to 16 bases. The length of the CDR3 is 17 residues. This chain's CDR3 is CASSVGPGGASNTEAFF. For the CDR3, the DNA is TGTGCCAGCAGCGTAGGGCCGGGGGGGGCCTCGAACACTGAAGCTTTCTTT.

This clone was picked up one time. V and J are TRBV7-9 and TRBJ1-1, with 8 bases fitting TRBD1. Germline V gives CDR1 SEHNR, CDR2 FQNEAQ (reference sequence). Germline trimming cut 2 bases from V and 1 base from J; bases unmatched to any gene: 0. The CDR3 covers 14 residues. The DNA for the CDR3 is TGTGCCAGCAGCTTAACAGGGGGGAACACTGAAGCTTTCTTT. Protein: CASSLTGGNTEAFF.

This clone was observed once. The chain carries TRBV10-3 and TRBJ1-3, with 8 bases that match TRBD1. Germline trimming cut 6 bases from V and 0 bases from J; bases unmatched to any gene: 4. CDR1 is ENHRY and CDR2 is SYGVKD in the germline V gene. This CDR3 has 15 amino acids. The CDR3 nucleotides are TGTGCCATCAGGGTTACAGGGGGCTCTGGAAACACCATATATTTT. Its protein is CAIRVTGGSGNTIYF.

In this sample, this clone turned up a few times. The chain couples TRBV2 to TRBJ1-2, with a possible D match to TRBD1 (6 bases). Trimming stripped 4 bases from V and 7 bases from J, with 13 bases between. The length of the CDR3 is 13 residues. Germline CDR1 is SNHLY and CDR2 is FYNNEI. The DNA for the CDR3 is TGTGCCAGCAGTGCTTCAGGGGTGTCTGGCTACACCTTC. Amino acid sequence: CASSASGVSGYTF.

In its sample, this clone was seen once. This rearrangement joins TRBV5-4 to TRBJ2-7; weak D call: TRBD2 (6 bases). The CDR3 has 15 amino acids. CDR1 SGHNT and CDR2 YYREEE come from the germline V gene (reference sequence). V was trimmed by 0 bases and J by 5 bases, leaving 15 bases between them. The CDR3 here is CASSLGAGSLDEQYF. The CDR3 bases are TGTGCCAGCAGCTTGGGGGCGGGGTCCCTCGACGAGCAGTACTTC. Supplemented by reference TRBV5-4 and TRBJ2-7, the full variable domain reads ETGVTQSPTHLIKTRGQQVTLRCSSQSGHNTVSWYQQALGQGPQFIFQYYREEENGRGNFPPRFSGLQFPNYSSELNVNALELDDSALYLCASSLGAGSLDEQYFGPGTRLTVT.

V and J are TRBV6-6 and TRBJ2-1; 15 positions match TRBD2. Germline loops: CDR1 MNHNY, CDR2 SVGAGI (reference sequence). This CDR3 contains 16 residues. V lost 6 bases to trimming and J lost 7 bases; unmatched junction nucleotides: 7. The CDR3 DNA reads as TGTGCCAGCAGACCCGGGACTAGCGGGAGGCGGAATGAGCAGTTCTTC. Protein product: CASRPGTSGRRNEQFF.

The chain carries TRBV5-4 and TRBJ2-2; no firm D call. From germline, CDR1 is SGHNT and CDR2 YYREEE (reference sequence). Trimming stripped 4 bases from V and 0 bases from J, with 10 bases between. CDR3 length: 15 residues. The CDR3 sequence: CASSPQRANTGELFF. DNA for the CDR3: TGTGCCAGCAGCCCTCAGCGAGCGAACACCGGGGAGCTGTTTTTT. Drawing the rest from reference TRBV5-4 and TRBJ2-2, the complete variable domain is ETGVTQSPTHLIKTRGQQVTLRCSSQSGHNTVSWYQQALGQGPQFIFQYYREEENGRGNFPPRFSGLQFPNYSSELNVNALELDDSALYLCASSPQRANTGELFFGEGSRLTVL.

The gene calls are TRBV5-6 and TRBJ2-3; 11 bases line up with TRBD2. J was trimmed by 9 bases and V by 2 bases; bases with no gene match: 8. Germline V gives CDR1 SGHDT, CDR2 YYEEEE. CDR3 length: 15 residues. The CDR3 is CASSFLVAGGVTQYF. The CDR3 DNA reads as TGTGCCAGCAGCTTTTTGGTAGCGGGAGGGGTAACGCAGTATTTT.

CDR3 nucleotides: TGTGCCACCAGCAGACTGGGACCAGGGCTAGCCAAGTTCTTC. Translating it yields CATSRLGPGLAKFF. The chain uses TRBV15 and TRBJ2-1; D tentatively fits TRBD1 or TRBD2 (5 bases each). V was pared by 2 bases and J by 14 bases, with 19 bases between. CDR1 LNHNV and CDR2 YYDKDF come from the germline V gene (reference sequence). The CDR3 extends over 14 amino acids. The entire variable domain, with the rest obtained from reference TRBV15 and TRBJ2-1, is as follows: DAMVIQNPRYQVTQFGKPVTLSCSQTLNHNVMYWYQQKSSQAPKLLFHYYDKDFNNEADTPDNFQSRRPNTSFCFLDIRSPGLGDTAMYLCATSRLGPGLAKFFGPGTRLTVL.

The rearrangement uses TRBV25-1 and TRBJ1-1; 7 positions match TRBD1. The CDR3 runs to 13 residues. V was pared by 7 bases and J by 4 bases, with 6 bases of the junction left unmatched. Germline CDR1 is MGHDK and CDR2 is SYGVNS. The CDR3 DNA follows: TGTGCCAGCACGCCAGGGGGAGGCACTGAAGCTTTCTTT. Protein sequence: CASTPGGGTEAFF.

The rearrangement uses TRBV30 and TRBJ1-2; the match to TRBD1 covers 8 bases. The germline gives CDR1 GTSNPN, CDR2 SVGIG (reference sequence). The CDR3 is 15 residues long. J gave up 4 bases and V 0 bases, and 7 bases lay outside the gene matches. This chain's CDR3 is CAWSVMGQVVYGYTF. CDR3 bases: TGTGCCTGGAGTGTAATGGGACAGGTGGTCTATGGCTACACCTTC.